Following are 14 T cell receptor beta chains from one sample sequenced in a study of neurological immune-mediated disorders. TCRdb re-called the 5' RACE reads through MiXCR, storing one row per CDR3 protein. The top ten clones hold 10% to 15% of a sample with some 41,000 distinct CDR3 sequences, 2.5% of them seen once. The sequencing sample was made of PBMCs. These receptors originate from a man between 25 and 39 years old with multiple sclerosis.

This clonotype was seen repeatedly, ten times or more. The chain couples TRBV5-1 to TRBJ2-5; tentative D call: TRBD2 (5 bases). The length of the CDR3 is 15 residues. Germline CDR1 SGHRS, CDR2 YFSETQ. Trimming pared 4 bases from V and 1 base from J, leaving 14 bases between. CDR3: CASSPGFRGQETQYF. The CDR3 DNA follows: TGCGCCAGCAGCCCAGGCTTCCGGGGCCAAGAGACCCAGTACTTC.

Comments on this clonotype: Since a much larger clone is just one base distant, this may be a read error. The chain combines TRBV12-3 or TRBV12-4 with TRBJ2-2; no definite D call. The CDR3 loop spans 12 amino acids. This CDR3 reads CDSSSPAGELFF. CDR3 bases: TGTGACAGCAGCTCCCCGGCCGGGGAGCTGTTTTTT.

This clonotype has a count of ten or more. The chain carries TRBV20-1 and TRBJ1-2; the D gene is possibly TRBD1 (5 bases). Trimming pared 6 bases from V and 7 bases from J, leaving 9 bases between. The germline V gene has CDR1 DFQATT and CDR2 SNEGSKA (reference sequence). The CDR3 spans 10 residues. The CDR3 loop reads CSAQGFGYTF. The CDR3 nucleotides read TGCAGTGCCCAGGGATTTGGCTACACCTTC.

Ten or more counts support this clonotype. Written as DNA, the CDR3 is TGTGCCAGCAGCCTCACTAGCTCTGAGCAGTTCTTC. Its translation: CASSLTSSEQFF. The genes are TRBV7-2 and TRBJ2-1; a possible D gene is TRBD2 (6 bases). Between the trimmed V and J ends, which lost 5 bases and 9 bases, there was a span of 11 bases. This CDR3 contains 12 residues. The germline V gene has CDR1 SGHTA and CDR2 FQGNSA.

Ten or more counts support this clonotype. This sequence joins TRBV20-1 and TRBJ2-3, with 11 bases aligning to TRBD2. The V segment lost 3 bases and the J segment 2 bases; nucleotides outside the gene matches: 10. The length of the CDR3 is 17 residues. Germline V CDR1 and CDR2: DFQATT, SNEGSKA (reference sequence). The DNA for the CDR3 is TGCAGTGCTAGCGGACTAGCGGGCGAGGGGAACACAGATACGCAGTATTTT. Amino acid sequence: CSASGLAGEGNTDTQYF.

The table lists this clonotype with many counts. This chain uses TRBV28 with TRBJ2-7; D is unclear. Per germline, CDR1 MDHEN and CDR2 SYDVKM. The CDR3 length is 12 residues. V was clipped by 1 base and J by 3 bases, with 4 bases between them. The CDR3, as DNA: TGTGCCAGCAGTTTATCGGACTACGAGCAGTACTTC. Translated, it gives CASSLSDYEQYF.

This clonotype was observed at least ten times. The chain has TRBV11-2 and TRBJ2-5; TRBD2 might be the D (6 bases). Germline CDR1 and CDR2: SGHAT and FQNNGV. Trimming took 5 bases from V and 4 from J, leaving 14 bases between them. The CDR3 is 14 residues long. The CDR3 is CASSPVAGSETQYF. DNA of the CDR3: TGTGCCAGCAGCCCCGTGGCGGGATCAGAGACCCAGTACTTC.

This clonotype was observed many times. The chain is built from TRBV20-1 and TRBJ2-5, with D hard to call. V was trimmed by 6 bases and J by 4 bases, leaving 12 bases between them. The germline gives CDR1 DFQATT, CDR2 SNEGSKA (reference sequence). This CDR3 has 12 amino acids. CDR3 sequence (DNA): TGCAGTGCCGAACCGATGGGAGAGACCCAGTACTTC. As protein: CSAEPMGETQYF.

This clonotype showed up many times. The V gene is TRBV6-2 or TRBV6-3, the J gene TRBJ2-7; the D is unclear. CDR1 MNHEY and CDR2 SVGEGT come from the germline V gene. Trimming pared 8 bases from V and 2 bases from J, leaving 4 bases between. The length of the CDR3 is 10 residues. The CDR3 DNA is TGTGCCAGCGGAACCTACGAGCAGTACTTC. Protein: CASGTYEQYF.

There are many counts of this clonotype. The chain is built from TRBV5-5 and TRBJ1-5; TRBD1 might be the D (6 bases). This CDR3 region has 14 residues. Trimming removed 2 bases at V and 5 bases at J, with 11 bases between. Germline lookup yields CDR1 SGHKS and CDR2 YYEKEE (reference sequence). Written as DNA, the CDR3 is TGTGCCAGCAGCTTTATACAGGGTTATCAGCCCCAGCATTTT. It is translated as CASSFIQGYQPQHF.

The table lists this clonotype with many counts. The chain has TRBV7-9 and TRBJ1-2, with D unresolved. Looked up from germline, CDR1 is SEHNR and CDR2 is FQNEAQ (reference sequence). V was pared by 4 bases and J by 0 bases, with 36 bases between. The length of the CDR3 is 23 residues. This CDR3 is CASSSLVKAGERDILEANYGYTF. CDR3 in DNA: TGTGCCAGCAGCTCTCTCGTAAAGGCAGGAGAACGAGACATTTTAGAAGCTAACTATGGCTACACCTTC.

This clonotype came up many times. The V and J genes are TRBV7-2 and TRBJ2-2; 9 bases are shared with TRBD2. The germline V gene has CDR1 SGHTA and CDR2 FQGNSA. This CDR3 is 15 amino acids long. V lost 3 bases and J lost 6; bases outside the gene matches: 5. The DNA of the CDR3 is TGTGCCAGCAGCTTCCTAGCGGGGAGGGCCGGGGAGCTGTTTTTT. Its protein product is CASSFLAGRAGELFF.

The table lists this clonotype with many counts. The chain combines TRBV12-3 or TRBV12-4 with TRBJ1-5, with 8 positions matching TRBD1. The V gene end was trimmed by 4 bases and the J gene end by 6 bases; junction bases not matched to a gene: 5. CDR3 length: 14 residues. CDR3 region: CASSSQGALQPQHF. Here the CDR3 DNA reads TGTGCCAGCAGTTCTCAGGGGGCGCTTCAGCCCCAGCATTTT.

This clonotype occurred many times. The chain is built from TRBV20-1 and TRBJ2-7, with TRBD2 identical over 7 bases. In germline, CDR1 is DFQATT, CDR2 SNEGSKA (reference sequence). Unmatched junction bases numbered 6, after V lost 4 bases and J lost 6 bases. This CDR3 contains 12 residues. The CDR3 region is CSANAGRPEQYF. Here the CDR3 DNA reads TGCAGTGCTAATGCCGGGAGGCCCGAGCAGTACTTC.